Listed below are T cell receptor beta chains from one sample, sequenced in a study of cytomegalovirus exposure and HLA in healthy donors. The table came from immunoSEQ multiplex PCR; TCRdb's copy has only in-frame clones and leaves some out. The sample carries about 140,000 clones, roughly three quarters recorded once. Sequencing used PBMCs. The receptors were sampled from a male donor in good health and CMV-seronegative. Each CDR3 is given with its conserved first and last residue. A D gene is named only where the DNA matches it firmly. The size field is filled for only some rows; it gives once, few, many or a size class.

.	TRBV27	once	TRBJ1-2	CASSLNRNYGYTF	TGTGCCAGCAGTTTAAACAGGAACTATGGCTACACCTTC
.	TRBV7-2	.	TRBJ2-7	CASSLTSTVPGGEQYF	TGTGCCAGCAGCCTGACCTCCACCGTACCTGGAGGGGAGCAGTACTTC
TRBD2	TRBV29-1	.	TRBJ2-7	CSVVGEGTSYEQYF	TGCAGCGTTGTTGGGGAGGGGACCTCCTACGAGCAGTACTTC
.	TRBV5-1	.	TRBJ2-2	CASSADGELFF	TGCGCCAGCAGCGCGGACGGGGAGCTGTTTTTT
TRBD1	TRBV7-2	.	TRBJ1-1	CASSPGTGRLPTEAFF	TGTGCCAGCAGTCCCGGGACAGGGCGACTACCCACTGAAGCTTTCTTT
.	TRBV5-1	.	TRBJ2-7	CASSSRDTYEQYF	TGCGCCAGCAGCTCCCGGGACACCTACGAGCAGTACTTC
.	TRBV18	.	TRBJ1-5	CASSPPSLISNQPQHF	TGTGCCAGCTCACCACCAAGCCTTATTAGCAATCAGCCCCAGCATTTT
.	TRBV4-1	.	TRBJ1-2	CASSQELNRVDPGYTF	TGCGCCAGCAGCCAAGAATTAAACAGAGTAGACCCTGGCTACACCTTC
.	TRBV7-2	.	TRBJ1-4	CASSSATGTNEKLFF	TGTGCCAGCAGCTCGGCCACGGGGACTAATGAAAAACTGTTTTTT
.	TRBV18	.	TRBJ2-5	CASSPLDIGQETQYF	TGTGCCAGCTCACCATTGGACATTGGCCAAGAGACCCAGTACTTC
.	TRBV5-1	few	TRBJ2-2	CASSLAGTGELFF	TGCGCCAGCAGCTTGGCGGGCACCGGGGAGCTGTTTTTT
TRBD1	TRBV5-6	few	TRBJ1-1	CASSFLTGRNTEAFF	TGTGCCAGCAGCTTCCTGACAGGGAGGAACACTGAAGCTTTCTTT
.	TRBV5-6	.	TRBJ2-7	CASSQGHLAYEQYF	TGTGCCAGCAGCCAGGGACACCTAGCCTACGAGCAGTACTTC
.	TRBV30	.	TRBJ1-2	CAWLPFQGLNGGYTF	TGTGCCTGGCTGCCCTTCCAGGGGCTTAACGGTGGCTACACCTTC
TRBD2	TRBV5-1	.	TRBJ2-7	CASSLGLAGAYEQYF	TGCGCCAGCAGTCTCGGACTAGCGGGGGCCTACGAGCAGTACTTC
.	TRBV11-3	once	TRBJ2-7	CASSPRVAGRSYEQYF	TGTGCCAGCAGCCCTAGGGTGGCAGGGCGCTCCTACGAGCAGTACTTC
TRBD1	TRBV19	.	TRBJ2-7	CASSIRRDRVVEQYF	TGTGCCAGTAGTATCCGAAGGGACAGGGTAGTCGAGCAGTACTTC
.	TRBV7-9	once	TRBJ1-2	CASSLPGTNYGYTF	TGTGCCAGCAGCTTACCAGGAACTAACTATGGCTACACCTTC
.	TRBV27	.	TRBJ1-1	CASSSHRERDTEAFF	TGTGCCAGCAGTTCCCACAGGGAAAGAGACACTGAAGCTTTCTTT
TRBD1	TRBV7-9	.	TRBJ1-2	CASSLEVRGRNGYTF	TGTGCCAGCAGCTTAGAGGTCAGGGGGAGAAATGGCTACACCTTC
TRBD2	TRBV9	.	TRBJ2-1	CASSVGVTSGYNEQFF	TGTGCCAGCAGCGTAGGAGTCACTAGCGGCTACAATGAGCAGTTCTTC
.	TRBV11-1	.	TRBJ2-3	CATSRTATDTQYF	TGTGCCACCTCTCGGACAGCAACGGATACGCAGTATTTT
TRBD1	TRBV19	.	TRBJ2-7	CASSAGTGGSYEQYF	TGTGCCAGTAGTGCGGGGACAGGGGGTTCCTACGAGCAGTACTTC
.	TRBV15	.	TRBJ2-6	CATSRTASSGANVLTF	TGTGCCACCAGCAGGACAGCGAGCTCTGGGGCCAACGTCCTGACTTTC
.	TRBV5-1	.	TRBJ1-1	CASSFGVARGQAQNTEAFF	TGCGCCAGCAGCTTTGGGGTAGCCAGGGGCCAGGCACAGAACACTGAAGCTTTCTTT
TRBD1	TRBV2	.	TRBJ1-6	CASSEERGRNSPLHF	TGTGCCAGCAGTGAAGAGAGGGGGCGAAATTCACCCCTCCACTTT
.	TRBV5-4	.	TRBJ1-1	CASSIRGSNTEAFF	TGTGCCAGCAGCATAAGGGGGTCGAACACTGAAGCTTTCTTT
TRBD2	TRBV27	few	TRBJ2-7	CASSLLAGRPAYEQYF	TGTGCCAGCAGTTTACTAGCGGGGCGGCCGGCCTACGAGCAGTACTTC
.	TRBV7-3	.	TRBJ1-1	CASSLDGGNTEAFF	TGTGCCAGCAGCTTAGACGGCGGGAACACTGAAGCTTTCTTT
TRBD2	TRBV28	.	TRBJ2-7	CASSLIRTSGGVRDEQYF	TGTGCCAGCAGTTTAATTCGGACTAGCGGGGGGGTCCGGGACGAGCAGTACTTC
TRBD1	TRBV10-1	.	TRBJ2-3	CASSATGSSTDTQYF	TGCGCCAGCAGCGCGACAGGGTCCAGCACAGATACGCAGTATTTT
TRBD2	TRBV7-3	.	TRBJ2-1	CASSLVGLAGGYSYNEQFF	TGTGCCAGCAGCTTAGTCGGATTGGCGGGGGGCTACTCCTACAATGAGCAGTTCTTC
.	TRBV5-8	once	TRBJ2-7	CASSAVLTPVHEQYF	TGTGCCAGCAGCGCTGTGCTGACACCTGTCCACGAGCAGTACTTC
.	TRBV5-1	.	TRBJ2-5	CASSRRDLKGETQYF	TGCGCCAGCAGCCGGCGGGATCTAAAAGGGGAGACCCAGTACTTC
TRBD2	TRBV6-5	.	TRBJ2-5	CASSYSGLAGGASQYF	TGTGCCAGCAGTTACTCAGGACTAGCGGGGGGGGCATCCCAGTACTTC
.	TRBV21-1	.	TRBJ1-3	CASSKGSRGNTIYF	TGTGCCAGCAGCAAAGGCTCACGGGGAAACACCATATATTTT
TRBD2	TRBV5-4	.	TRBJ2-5	CASSSGRGSYQETQYF	TGTGCCAGCAGCTCAGGGAGGGGCTCGTACCAAGAGACCCAGTACTTC
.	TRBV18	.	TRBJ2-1	CASSQSVGPDNEQFF	TGTGCCAGCTCACAGAGTGTGGGGCCGGACAATGAGCAGTTCTTC
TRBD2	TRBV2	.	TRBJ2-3	CASSVTSGAADTQYF	TGTGCCAGCAGTGTCACTAGCGGGGCTGCAGATACGCAGTATTTT
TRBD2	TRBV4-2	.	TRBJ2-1	CASSQAGGRVFSNEQFF	TGTGCCAGCAGCCAAGCGGGGGGGCGGGTTTTTTCAAATGAGCAGTTCTTC
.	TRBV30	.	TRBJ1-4	CAWDGSFNEKLFF	TGTGCCTGGGATGGCAGTTTTAATGAAAAACTGTTTTTT
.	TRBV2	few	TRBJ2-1	CASSGRQAAANEQFF	TGTGCCAGCAGTGGAAGACAGGCTGCCGCGAATGAGCAGTTCTTC
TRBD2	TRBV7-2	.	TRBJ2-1	CASSNGLASNEQFF	TGTGCCAGCAGCAACGGACTAGCATCCAATGAGCAGTTCTTC
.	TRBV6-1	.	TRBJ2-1	CASSEGTLMQEQFF	TGTGCCAGCAGTGAAGGAACGTTAATGCAGGAGCAGTTCTTC
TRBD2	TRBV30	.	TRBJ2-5	CAWSALSAGASPQYF	TGTGCCTGGAGTGCCTTATCAGCGGGGGCCTCCCCCCAGTACTTC
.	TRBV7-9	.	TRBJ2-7	CASSLPGNTYEQYF	TGTGCCAGCAGCCTTCCAGGGAATACCTACGAGCAGTACTTC
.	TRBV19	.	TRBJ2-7	CASSTHGGAALEQYF	TGTGCCAGTAGTACCCATGGGGGGGCTGCCCTCGAGCAGTACTTC
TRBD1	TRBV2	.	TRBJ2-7	CASSELGQGYEQYF	TGTGCCAGCAGTGAGTTAGGACAGGGCTACGAGCAGTACTTC
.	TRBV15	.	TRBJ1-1	CATSRGQNTEAFF	TGTGCCACCAGCAGAGGGCAGAACACTGAAGCTTTCTTT
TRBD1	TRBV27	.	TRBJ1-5	CASSLSPGTGNQPQHF	TGTGCCAGCAGTCTCTCTCCCGGGACAGGCAATCAGCCCCAGCATTTT
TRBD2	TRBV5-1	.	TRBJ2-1	CASSSTWTSGGGNNEQFF	TGCGCCAGCAGCTCCACCTGGACTAGCGGGGGGGGAAACAATGAGCAGTTCTTC